This T cell receptor beta chain emerged from a study of T cells in Graves' hyperthyroidism and ophthalmopathy. Broader study findings: Expanded thyroid clonotypes (above 0.001) were mostly also found in blood.

Uncontrolled infections, other autoimmune diseases, pregnancy or lactation led to exclusion of patients. In this sample, this clonotype turned up a few times. Antigen unknown. Germline CDR1 is SGHTA and CDR2 is FQGNSA. The CDR3 is made up of 13 amino acids. Trimming cost V 1 base and J 7 bases, with 10 bases left between them. RNA transcripts served as the template for amplifying TCR beta CDR3 regions. HTBI primers drove first-round RT-PCR of the TCR CDR3. TCRdb reprocessed the multiplex PCR reads with MiXCR, giving one entry per CDR3 protein. The sample has around 540,000 distinct CDR3 sequences, roughly 16% seen once; the top ten hold approximately 30%.

This clonotype was sampled from a woman aged 25 to 39 with Graves' ophthalmopathy. The specimen sequenced was blood. V usage is TRBV7-2 and J usage is TRBJ1-1; D gene ambiguous. The CDR3 spells CASSLGGYNEAFF. In nucleotides, the CDR3 is TGTGCCAGCAGCTTAGGGGGATACAATGAAGCTTTCTTT.